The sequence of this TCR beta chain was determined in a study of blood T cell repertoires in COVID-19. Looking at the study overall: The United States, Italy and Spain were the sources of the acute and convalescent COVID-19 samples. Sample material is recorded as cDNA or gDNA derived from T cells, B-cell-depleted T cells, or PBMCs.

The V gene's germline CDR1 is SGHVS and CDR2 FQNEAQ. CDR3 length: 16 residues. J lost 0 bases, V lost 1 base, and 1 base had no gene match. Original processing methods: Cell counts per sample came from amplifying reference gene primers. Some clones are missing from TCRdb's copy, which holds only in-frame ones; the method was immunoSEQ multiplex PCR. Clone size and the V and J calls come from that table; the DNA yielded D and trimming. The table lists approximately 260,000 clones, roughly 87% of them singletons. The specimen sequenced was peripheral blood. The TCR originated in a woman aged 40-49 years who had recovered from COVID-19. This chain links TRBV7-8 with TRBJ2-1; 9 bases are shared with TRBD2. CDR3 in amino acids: CASSLGGLASYNEQFF. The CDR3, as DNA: TGTGCCAGCAGCTTAGGGGGACTAGCCTCCTACAATGAGCAGTTCTTC.